This T cell receptor (beta chain) appears in the sequencing data of a study of blood T cell repertoires in COVID-19. Study as a whole: Spain, Italy and the United States supplied samples that represented acute and convalescent COVID-19.

How the authors handled the data: The assay estimated nucleated cells by amplifying reference gene primers. Clones were sequenced by immunoSEQ multiplex PCR, and TCRdb holds only the in-frame ones, with some missing. V, J and clone size reflect that table, while D and trimming were determined from the DNA. The sample has roughly 190,000 clones; 65% to 80% are singletons. Germline CDR1 MDHEN, CDR2 SYDVKM. This CDR3 has 12 residues. The ends were cut back, 8 bases at V and 4 bases at J, with 6 bases in the middle. Sequences were obtained from peripheral blood. This chain links TRBV28 with TRBJ2-6; possible D gene TRBD2, 6 bases. The TCR originated in a woman aged 50 to 65 with acute or convalescent COVID-19. CDR3 loop: CASRGGANVLTF. CDR3 in DNA: TGTGCCAGCCGGGGGGGGGCCAACGTCCTGACTTTC.